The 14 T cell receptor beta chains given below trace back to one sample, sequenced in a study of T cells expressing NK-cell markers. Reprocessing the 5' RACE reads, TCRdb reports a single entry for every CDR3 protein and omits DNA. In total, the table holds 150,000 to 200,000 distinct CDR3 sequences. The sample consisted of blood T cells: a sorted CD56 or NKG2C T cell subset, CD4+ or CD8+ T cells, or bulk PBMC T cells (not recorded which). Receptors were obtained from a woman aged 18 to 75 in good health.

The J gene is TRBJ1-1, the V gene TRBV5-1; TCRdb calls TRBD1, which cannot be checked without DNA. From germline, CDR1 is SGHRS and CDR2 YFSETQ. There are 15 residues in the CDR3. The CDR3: CASSFGTAQDTEAFF.

CDR3 in amino acids: CASRPGQGNTEAFF. The J gene is TRBJ1-1, the V gene TRBV7-9; without DNA, the TCRdb call of TRBD1 cannot be checked. The CDR3 runs 14 residues. CDR1 is SEHNR, CDR2 FQNEAQ, per germline (reference sequence).

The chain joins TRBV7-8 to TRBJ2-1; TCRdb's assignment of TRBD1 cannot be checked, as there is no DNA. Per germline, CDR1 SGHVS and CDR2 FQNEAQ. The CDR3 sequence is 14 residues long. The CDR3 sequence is CASSLADQGAEQFF.

The CDR3: CASSEGNQPQHF. This chain joins TRBV6-1 and TRBJ1-5. The CDR3 is made up of 12 amino acids. Looked up from germline, CDR1 is MNHNS and CDR2 is SASEGT.

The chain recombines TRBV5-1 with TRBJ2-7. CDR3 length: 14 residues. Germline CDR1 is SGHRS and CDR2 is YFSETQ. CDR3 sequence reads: CASSLTEGSYEQYF.

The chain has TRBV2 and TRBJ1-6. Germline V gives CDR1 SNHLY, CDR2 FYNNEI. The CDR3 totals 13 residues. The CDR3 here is CASKADYNSPLHF.

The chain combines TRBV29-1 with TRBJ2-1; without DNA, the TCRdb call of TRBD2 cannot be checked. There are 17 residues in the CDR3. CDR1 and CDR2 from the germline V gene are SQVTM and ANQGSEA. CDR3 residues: CSVEDLMGSGRDMEQFF.

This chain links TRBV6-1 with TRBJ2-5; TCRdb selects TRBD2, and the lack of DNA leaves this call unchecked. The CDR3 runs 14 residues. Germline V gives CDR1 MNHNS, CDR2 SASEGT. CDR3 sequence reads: CASSPTGRTRTQYF.

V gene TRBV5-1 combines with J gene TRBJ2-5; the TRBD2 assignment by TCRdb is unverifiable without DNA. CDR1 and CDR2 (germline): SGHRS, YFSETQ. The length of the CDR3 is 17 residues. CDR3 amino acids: CASSRSGLAGGQETQYF.

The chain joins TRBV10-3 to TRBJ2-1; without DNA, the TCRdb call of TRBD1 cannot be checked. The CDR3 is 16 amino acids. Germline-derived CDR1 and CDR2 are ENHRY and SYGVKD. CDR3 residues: CAISDSSRDLNNEQFF.

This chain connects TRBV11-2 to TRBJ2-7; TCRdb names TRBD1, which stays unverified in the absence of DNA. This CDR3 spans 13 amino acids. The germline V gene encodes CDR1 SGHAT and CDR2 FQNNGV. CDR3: CASRTGATYEQYF.

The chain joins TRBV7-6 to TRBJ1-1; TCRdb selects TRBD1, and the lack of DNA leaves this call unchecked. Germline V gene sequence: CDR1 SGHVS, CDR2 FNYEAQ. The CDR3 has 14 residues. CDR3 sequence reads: CASSQIGDDTEAFF.

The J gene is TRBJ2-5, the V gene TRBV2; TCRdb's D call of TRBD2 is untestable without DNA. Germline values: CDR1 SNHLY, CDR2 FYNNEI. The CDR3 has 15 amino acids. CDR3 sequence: CASSPVDGGVETQYF. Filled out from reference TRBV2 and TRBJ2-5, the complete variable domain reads EPEVTQTPSHQVTQMGQEVILRCVPISNHLYFYWYRQILGQKVEFLVSFYNNEISEKSEIFDDQFSVERPDGSNFTLKIRSTKLEDSAMYFCASSPVDGGVETQYFGPGTRLLVL.

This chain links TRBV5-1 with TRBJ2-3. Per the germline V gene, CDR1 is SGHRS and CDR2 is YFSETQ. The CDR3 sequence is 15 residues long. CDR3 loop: CASSAQLGFTDTQYF.